These T cell receptor beta chains were read from a single sample in a study of shared clonotypes between healthy human individuals. Measured with immunoSEQ multiplex PCR; TCRdb has only the in-frame clones, and not every one. The table shows roughly 2 million clones, with roughly 96% occurring only once. Sequencing was performed on naive CD4+ T cells sorted from blood. The receptors shown here come from a man between 18 and 29 years old in good health. CDR3s include the opening cysteine and the closing phenylalanine or tryptophan. Fields, in order: D gene, clone size, J gene, V gene, CDR3 protein, CDR3 DNA. The D gene is left open where the match is weak. The listing skips clone size in some rows; elsewhere it reads once, few, many or a size class.

D gene: -
clone size: once
J gene: TRBJ1-1
V gene: TRBV10-3
CDR3 protein: CAIMWTQGTEAFF
CDR3 DNA: TGTGCCATCATGTGGACACAGGGTACTGAAGCTTTCTTT

D gene: -
clone size: few
J gene: TRBJ2-2
V gene: TRBV10-2
CDR3 protein: CASSESNTGELFF
CDR3 DNA: TGCGCCAGCAGTGAGTCAAACACCGGGGAGCTGTTTTTT

D gene: -
clone size: -
J gene: TRBJ2-1
V gene: TRBV6-5
CDR3 protein: CASSWTDYNEQFF
CDR3 DNA: TGTGCCAGCAGCTGGACAGACTACAATGAGCAGTTCTTC

D gene: -
clone size: -
J gene: TRBJ1-5
V gene: TRBV6-1
CDR3 protein: CASSEVGGGQPQHF
CDR3 DNA: TGTGCCAGCAGTGAAGTAGGGGGAGGCCAGCCCCAGCATTTT

D gene: -
clone size: -
J gene: TRBJ2-7
V gene: TRBV7-2
CDR3 protein: CASSLGRDSSYEQYF
CDR3 DNA: TGTGCCAGCAGCTTAGGACGGGATAGCTCCTACGAGCAGTACTTC

D gene: -
clone size: -
J gene: TRBJ2-7
V gene: TRBV7-7
CDR3 protein: CASSLGPAETYEQYF
CDR3 DNA: TGTGCTAGCAGCTTAGGTCCAGCGGAGACCTACGAGCAGTACTTC

D gene: -
clone size: few
J gene: TRBJ2-7
V gene: TRBV21-1
CDR3 protein: CASSKKDRDDEQYF
CDR3 DNA: TGTGCCAGCAGCAAAAAAGACAGGGACGACGAGCAGTACTTC

D gene: -
clone size: -
J gene: TRBJ2-3
V gene: TRBV27
CDR3 protein: CASSLFGLSSSDTQYF
CDR3 DNA: TGTGCCAGCAGTTTGTTCGGGTTAAGCTCCTCAGATACGCAGTATTTT

D gene: TRBD2
clone size: -
J gene: TRBJ2-5
V gene: TRBV19
CDR3 protein: CASTARGRASGETQYF
CDR3 DNA: TGTGCCAGTACCGCACGGGGACGCGCTAGCGGGGAGACCCAGTACTTC

D gene: -
clone size: -
J gene: TRBJ2-2
V gene: TRBV5-1
CDR3 protein: CASSWDGGELFF
CDR3 DNA: TGCGCCAGCAGCTGGGACGGCGGGGAGCTGTTTTTT

D gene: -
clone size: -
J gene: TRBJ2-5
V gene: TRBV18
CDR3 protein: CASSRMETQYF
CDR3 DNA: TGTGCCAGCTCACGCATGGAGACCCAGTACTTC

D gene: TRBD1
clone size: -
J gene: TRBJ2-7
V gene: TRBV10-1
CDR3 protein: CASSPGTGAYEQYF
CDR3 DNA: TGCGCCAGCAGCCCCGGGACAGGGGCCTACGAGCAGTACTTC

D gene: -
clone size: -
J gene: TRBJ2-4
V gene: TRBV4-3
CDR3 protein: CASSQDLGHGIKNIQYF
CDR3 DNA: TGCGCCAGCAGCCAAGATCTTGGTCACGGGATAAAAAACATTCAGTACTTC

D gene: TRBD2
clone size: -
J gene: TRBJ2-5
V gene: TRBV4-1
CDR3 protein: CASSQDGREQETQYF
CDR3 DNA: TGCGCCAGCAGCCAAGATGGGAGGGAGCAAGAGACCCAGTACTTC

D gene: -
clone size: -
J gene: TRBJ2-1
V gene: TRBV5-1
CDR3 protein: CASSPTTSSYNEQFF
CDR3 DNA: TGCGCCAGCAGCCCCACTACGAGCTCCTACAATGAGCAGTTCTTC

D gene: TRBD1
clone size: -
J gene: TRBJ2-7
V gene: TRBV6-5
CDR3 protein: CASSYTRQGPLEQYF
CDR3 DNA: TGTGCCAGCAGTTACACCCGACAGGGGCCGCTCGAGCAGTACTTC

D gene: TRBD2
clone size: -
J gene: TRBJ2-3
V gene: TRBV6-1
CDR3 protein: CASRLSGGVTDTQYF
CDR3 DNA: TGTGCCAGCAGACTTAGCGGGGGGGTCACAGATACGCAGTATTTT

D gene: TRBD1
clone size: -
J gene: TRBJ2-7
V gene: TRBV7-2
CDR3 protein: CASSSRTGGKPYEQYF
CDR3 DNA: TGTGCCAGCAGCTCGCGGACAGGGGGAAAGCCCTACGAGCAGTACTTC

D gene: TRBD2
clone size: -
J gene: TRBJ2-1
V gene: TRBV5-6
CDR3 protein: CASSFLDPGLASNEQFF
CDR3 DNA: TGTGCCAGCAGCTTTCTGGACCCGGGACTAGCGTCCAATGAGCAGTTCTTC

D gene: -
clone size: -
J gene: TRBJ1-1
V gene: TRBV6-1
CDR3 protein: CASSSGTEAFF
CDR3 DNA: TGTGCCAGCAGTTCAGGAACTGAAGCTTTCTTT

D gene: TRBD1
clone size: -
J gene: TRBJ1-2
V gene: TRBV30
CDR3 protein: CAWKFGDRGFHGYTF
CDR3 DNA: TGTGCCTGGAAATTCGGGGACAGGGGGTTCCATGGCTACACCTTC

D gene: -
clone size: -
J gene: TRBJ2-3
V gene: TRBV7-9
CDR3 protein: CASSLMGSGGRTDTQYF
CDR3 DNA: TGTGCCAGCAGCTTAATGGGTAGCGGAGGACGCACAGATACGCAGTATTTT

D gene: TRBD1
clone size: -
J gene: TRBJ2-7
V gene: TRBV5-1
CDR3 protein: CASSFGAGQGLGQYF
CDR3 DNA: TGCGCCAGCAGCTTCGGGGCCGGACAGGGATTAGGGCAGTACTTC

D gene: -
clone size: once
J gene: TRBJ1-1
V gene: TRBV30
CDR3 protein: CAWIPWTREGTEAFF
CDR3 DNA: TGTGCCTGGATACCGTGGACGAGGGAGGGCACTGAAGCTTTCTTT

D gene: TRBD1
clone size: -
J gene: TRBJ2-1
V gene: TRBV11-2
CDR3 protein: CASSLGAGTVYNEQFF
CDR3 DNA: TGTGCCAGCAGCTTAGGAGCCGGGACAGTTTACAATGAGCAGTTCTTC

D gene: -
clone size: -
J gene: TRBJ2-2
V gene: TRBV10-3
CDR3 protein: CAISLDPNTGELFF
CDR3 DNA: TGTGCCATCAGTCTGGACCCGAACACCGGGGAGCTGTTTTTT

D gene: TRBD2
clone size: -
J gene: TRBJ2-5
V gene: TRBV5-1
CDR3 protein: CASSATSGSQETQYF
CDR3 DNA: TGCGCCAGCAGCGCGACTAGCGGATCCCAAGAGACCCAGTACTTC

D gene: TRBD1
clone size: -
J gene: TRBJ1-6
V gene: TRBV5-1
CDR3 protein: CASSLAGQHSPLHF
CDR3 DNA: TGCGCCAGCAGCTTGGCGGGACAGCATTCACCCCTCCACTTT

D gene: TRBD1
clone size: -
J gene: TRBJ2-3
V gene: TRBV5-5
CDR3 protein: CASSFGQGLTTGTDTQYF
CDR3 DNA: TGTGCCAGCAGCTTCGGACAGGGGCTTACAACTGGCACAGATACGCAGTATTTT

D gene: -
clone size: -
J gene: TRBJ1-4
V gene: TRBV30
CDR3 protein: CAWSVLGGDEKLFF
CDR3 DNA: TGTGCCTGGAGTGTACTGGGGGGCGATGAAAAACTGTTTTTT

D gene: -
clone size: -
J gene: TRBJ1-5
V gene: TRBV10-3
CDR3 protein: CAISEVNNQPQHF
CDR3 DNA: TGTGCCATCAGTGAAGTCAACAATCAGCCCCAGCATTTT

D gene: TRBD1
clone size: -
J gene: TRBJ2-7
V gene: TRBV9
CDR3 protein: CASSAGQGLLEQYF
CDR3 DNA: TGTGCCAGCAGCGCGGGACAGGGTCTCCTCGAGCAGTACTTC

D gene: -
clone size: once
J gene: TRBJ2-3
V gene: TRBV2
CDR3 protein: CASRLEGRPTDTQYF
CDR3 DNA: TGTGCCAGCCGACTTGAGGGGAGGCCTACAGATACGCAGTATTTT

D gene: -
clone size: -
J gene: TRBJ1-5
V gene: TRBV5-3
CDR3 protein: CARSFGPISNQPQHF
CDR3 DNA: TGTGCCAGAAGCTTTGGACCGATTAGCAATCAGCCCCAGCATTTT

D gene: TRBD1
clone size: -
J gene: TRBJ1-2
V gene: TRBV6-6
CDR3 protein: CASSKGADYGYTF
CDR3 DNA: TGTGCCAGCAGCAAGGGGGCGGACTATGGCTACACCTTC

D gene: -
clone size: -
J gene: TRBJ2-7
V gene: TRBV19
CDR3 protein: CASSRDARSYEQYF
CDR3 DNA: TGTGCCAGTAGTAGGGACGCCCGCTCCTACGAGCAGTACTTC

D gene: -
clone size: -
J gene: TRBJ1-3
V gene: TRBV10-3
CDR3 protein: CAISSDRYSGNTIYF
CDR3 DNA: TGTGCCATCAGTTCCGACAGATACTCTGGAAACACCATATATTTT

D gene: TRBD1
clone size: -
J gene: TRBJ2-7
V gene: TRBV30
CDR3 protein: CAWGKPGQGLYEQYF
CDR3 DNA: TGTGCCTGGGGAAAGCCGGGACAGGGTCTATACGAGCAGTACTTC

D gene: TRBD2
clone size: once
J gene: TRBJ2-3
V gene: TRBV7-2
CDR3 protein: CASSRGTSGRIADTQYF
CDR3 DNA: TGTGCCAGCAGCCGAGGGACTAGCGGGAGAATAGCAGATACGCAGTATTTT

D gene: TRBD1
clone size: -
J gene: TRBJ2-1
V gene: TRBV6-6
CDR3 protein: CASLIRSGTGGNEQFF
CDR3 DNA: TGTGCCAGCCTCATCAGATCCGGGACAGGGGGCAATGAGCAGTTCTTC

D gene: -
clone size: -
J gene: TRBJ1-4
V gene: TRBV18
CDR3 protein: CASSQDMNEKLFF
CDR3 DNA: TGTGCCAGCTCGCAAGACATGAATGAAAAACTGTTTTTT

D gene: -
clone size: -
J gene: TRBJ2-3
V gene: TRBV11-2
CDR3 protein: CASSAGLSTDTQYF
CDR3 DNA: TGTGCCAGCAGCGCGGGGTTGAGCACAGATACGCAGTATTTT